What follows are 3 T cell receptor beta chains derived from one specimen sequenced in a study of blood T cell repertoires in COVID-19. TCRdb keeps only in-frame clones here, not all; method: immunoSEQ multiplex PCR. This sample has nearly 90,000 clones, with around 88% found just once. Sequenced material: peripheral blood. The receptors come from a man aged 60-69 years with acute or convalescent COVID-19.

This clone came up once. The V and J genes are TRBV3-1 (or the pseudogene TRBV3-2) and TRBJ1-1; unclear D gene. The V and J ends lost 1 base and 4 bases respectively, with 10 bases between them. Germline lookup yields CDR1 LGHDT and CDR2 YNNKEL (reference sequence). CDR3 length equals 14 residues. The CDR3 coding sequence is TGTGCCAGCAGCCAAGGCGGGAGAGGCACTGAAGCTTTCTTT. Protein product: CASSQGGRGTEAFF.

A word on this clone: This sample also contains other DNA sequences that code for the same CDR3. The genes are TRBV12-3 or TRBV12-4 and TRBJ2-1; possibly TRBD2 for D (6 bases). The CDR3 extends over 12 amino acids. V gave up 3 bases and J gave up 10 bases, with 10 bases separating them. The CDR3, as DNA: TGTGCCAGCAGTTTGGGAGGAGACGAGCAGTTCTTC. This encodes CASSLGGDEQFF.

This sequence joins TRBV5-1 and TRBJ2-2, with 7 nucleotides matching TRBD2. CDR1 is SGHRS, CDR2 YFSETQ, per germline. CDR3 length: 15 residues. J was trimmed by 2 bases and V by 2 bases; bases with no gene match: 3. The CDR3 loop reads CASSLSGANTGELFF. As DNA, the CDR3 is TGCGCCAGCAGCTTAAGCGGGGCAAACACCGGGGAGCTGTTTTTT.